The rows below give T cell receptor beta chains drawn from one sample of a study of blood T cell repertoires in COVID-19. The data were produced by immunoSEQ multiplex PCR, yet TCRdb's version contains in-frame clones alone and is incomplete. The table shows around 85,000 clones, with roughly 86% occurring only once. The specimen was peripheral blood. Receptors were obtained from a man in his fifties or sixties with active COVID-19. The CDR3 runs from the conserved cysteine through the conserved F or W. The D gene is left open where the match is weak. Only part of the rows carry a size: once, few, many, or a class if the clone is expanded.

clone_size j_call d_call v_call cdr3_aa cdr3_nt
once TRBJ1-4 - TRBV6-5 CASSLQSPRNKLFF TGTGCCAGCAGTCTACAGTCACCCCGGAACAAACTGTTTTTT
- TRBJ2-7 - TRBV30 CAWSSGDREQYF TGTGCCTGGAGTTCGGGGGATCGGGAGCAGTACTTC
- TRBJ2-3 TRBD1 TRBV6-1 CASSVTVGTGGGKSTDTQYF TGTGCCAGCAGTGTGACAGTGGGGACAGGGGGCGGAAAGAGCACAGATACGCAGTATTTT
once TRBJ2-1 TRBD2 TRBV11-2 CASSLDTAGTSNNEQFF TGTGCCAGCAGCTTAGACACCGCCGGGACTAGCAACAATGAGCAGTTCTTC
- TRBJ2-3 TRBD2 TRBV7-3 CASSLTGFTSGGTDTQYF TGTGCCAGCAGCTTAACTGGGTTTACTAGCGGGGGCACAGATACGCAGTATTTT
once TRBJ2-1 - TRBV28 CASSGLYNEQFF TGTGCCAGCTCCGGGTTGTACAATGAGCAGTTCTTC
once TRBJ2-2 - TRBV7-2 CASSLTGNSAGELFF TGTGCCAGCAGCTTAACAGGGAATTCGGCCGGGGAGCTGTTTTTT
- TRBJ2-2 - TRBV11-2 CASRRLSGNTGELFF TGTGCCAGCAGGAGACTCTCTGGGAACACCGGGGAGCTGTTTTTT
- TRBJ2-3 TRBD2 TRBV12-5 CASSSGGTDTQYF TGTGCTAGTTCTAGCGGGGGCACAGATACGCAGTATTTT
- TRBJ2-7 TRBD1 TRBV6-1 CASSEYSPGTGNEQYF TGTGCCAGCAGTGAATACTCCCCCGGGACAGGGAACGAGCAGTACTTC
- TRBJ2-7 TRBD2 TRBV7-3 CASAASGNYEQYF TGTGCCAGCGCTGCTAGCGGGAACTACGAGCAGTACTTC
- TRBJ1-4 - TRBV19 CASSRDNIIAEKLFF TGTGCCAGTAGTCGGGACAATATAATAGCTGAAAAACTGTTTTTT
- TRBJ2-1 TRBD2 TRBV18 CATEKTSGAYNEQFF TGTGCCACAGAGAAAACTAGCGGGGCATACAATGAGCAGTTCTTC
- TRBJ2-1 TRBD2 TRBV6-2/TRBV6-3 CASSSGLAVPSYNEQFF TGTGCCAGCAGTTCAGGACTAGCGGTTCCCTCCTACAATGAGCAGTTCTTC
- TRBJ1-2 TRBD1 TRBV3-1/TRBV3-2 CASSLRTGGGGYGYTF TGTGCCAGCAGCTTGAGAACAGGGGGCGGGGGCTATGGCTACACCTTC
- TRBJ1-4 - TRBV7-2 CASSLKAGRTNEKLFF TGTGCCAGCAGTTTAAAGGCAGGGCGGACAAATGAAAAACTGTTTTTT
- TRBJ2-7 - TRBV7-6 CASSSVDGGYEQYF TGTGCCAGCAGCTCGGTCGACGGCGGCTACGAGCAGTACTTC
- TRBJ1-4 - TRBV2 CASTTRTNEKLFF TGTGCCAGCACGACTCGAACTAATGAAAAACTGTTTTTT
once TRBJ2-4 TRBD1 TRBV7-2 CASSQGQGPVAKNIQYF TGTGCCAGCAGCCAGGGACAGGGGCCTGTAGCCAAAAACATTCAGTACTTC
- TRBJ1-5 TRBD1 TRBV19 CASSRGFRQPQHF TGTGCCAGTAGCAGGGGGTTTCGTCAGCCCCAGCATTTT
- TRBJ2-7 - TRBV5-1 CASSSVRGDVQYF TGCGCCAGCAGCTCCGTCAGGGGCGACGTGCAGTACTTC
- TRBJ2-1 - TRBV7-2 CASTDGVRPGQFF TGTGCCAGCACCGACGGGGTCAGGCCTGGGCAGTTCTTC
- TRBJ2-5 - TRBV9 CASSAKPGIQETQYF TGTGCCAGCAGCGCGAAACCGGGTATACAAGAGACCCAGTACTTC
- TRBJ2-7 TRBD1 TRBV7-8 CASSLLGDRSSEQYF TGTGCCAGCAGCCTTCTGGGGGACAGGAGTAGCGAGCAGTACTTC
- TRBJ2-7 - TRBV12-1 CASIFGGRSSYEQYF TGTGCCAGCATTTTTGGGGGCAGAAGCTCCTACGAGCAGTACTTC
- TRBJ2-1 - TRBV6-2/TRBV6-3 CASSYAQGSAAPGRQFF TGTGCCAGCAGTTACGCACAGGGCTCGGCGGCCCCTGGCCGGCAGTTCTTC
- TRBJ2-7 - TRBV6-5 CASTDSESSLYEQYF TGTGCCAGCACAGACAGTGAATCCAGTCTCTACGAGCAGTACTTC
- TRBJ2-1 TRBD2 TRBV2 CASKGLSGASGSRYNEQFF TGTGCCAGCAAAGGCCTTTCCGGGGCTAGCGGGAGTCGGTACAATGAGCAGTTCTTC
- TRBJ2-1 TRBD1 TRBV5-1 CASSAGTGHYNEQFF TGCGCCAGCAGCGCCGGGACAGGTCATTACAATGAGCAGTTCTTC
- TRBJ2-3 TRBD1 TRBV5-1 CASSWTHRGDTQYF TGCGCCAGCAGCTGGACCCACAGGGGAGATACGCAGTATTTT
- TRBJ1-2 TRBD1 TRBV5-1 CASSWGTGDGGSYGYTF TGCGCCAGCAGCTGGGGGACAGGGGATGGGGGTAGCTATGGCTACACCTTC
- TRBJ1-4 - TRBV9 CASSVRGVGEKLFF TGTGCCAGCAGCGTCCGGGGAGTCGGTGAAAAACTGTTTTTT
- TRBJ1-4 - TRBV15 CATSRDRATNEKLFF TGTGCCACCAGCAGAGATCGCGCAACTAATGAAAAACTGTTTTTT
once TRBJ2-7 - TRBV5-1 CASSLAGRESSYEQYF TGCGCCAGCAGCTTGGCGGGTAGGGAGAGCTCCTACGAGCAGTACTTC
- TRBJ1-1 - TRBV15 CATSREPFKRTEAFF TGTGCCACCAGCAGAGAACCCTTTAAGAGAACTGAAGCTTTCTTT
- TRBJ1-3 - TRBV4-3 CASSRWAGEGDTIYF TGCGCCAGCAGCCGCTGGGCGGGGGAGGGGGACACCATATATTTT
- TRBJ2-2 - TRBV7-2 CASSSGQGFSGELFF TGTGCCAGCAGCTCAGGCCAGGGGTTTAGCGGGGAGCTGTTTTTT
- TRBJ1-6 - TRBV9 CASSVGQYPSSYNSPLHF TGTGCCAGCAGCGTAGGACAGTACCCGAGCTCCTATAATTCACCCCTCCACTTT
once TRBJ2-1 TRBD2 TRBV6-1 CASSESASGSNEQFF TGTGCCAGCAGTGAATCGGCTAGCGGCTCCAATGAGCAGTTCTTC
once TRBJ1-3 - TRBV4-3 CASSREGEIGNTIYF TGCGCCAGCAGCCGTGAGGGGGAGATAGGAAACACCATATATTTT
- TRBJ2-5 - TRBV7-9 CATQGQETQYF TGTGCTACACAGGGACAAGAGACCCAGTACTTC
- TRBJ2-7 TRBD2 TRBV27 CASSLVAGGTYEQYF TGTGCCAGCAGTTTGGTAGCGGGAGGGACCTACGAGCAGTACTTC
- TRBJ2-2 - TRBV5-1 CASSLVVANTGELFF TGCGCCAGCAGCTTGGTTGTAGCGAACACCGGGGAGCTGTTTTTT
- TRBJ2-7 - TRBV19 CASSIDPLATRYEQYF TGTGCCAGTAGTATAGACCCACTAGCCACACGCTACGAGCAGTACTTC
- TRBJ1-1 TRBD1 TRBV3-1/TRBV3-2 CASSPGGTGEAFF TGTGCCAGCAGCCCAGGGGGGACGGGGGAAGCTTTCTTT
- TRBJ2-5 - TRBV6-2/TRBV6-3 CASSYFPSETQYF TGTGCCAGCAGTTACTTCCCAAGCGAGACCCAGTACTTC
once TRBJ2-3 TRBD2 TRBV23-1 CASSQYPGGDTQYF TGCGCCAGCAGTCAGTATCCGGGGGGAGATACGCAGTATTTT
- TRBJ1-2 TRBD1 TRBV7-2 CASSLAGTATNYGYTF TGTGCCAGCAGCTTAGCCGGGACAGCCACTAACTATGGCTACACCTTC